This T cell receptor beta chain comes out of a study of radiation and T cells in renal cell carcinoma. Study-level information: Nephrectomy followed 15 Gy stereotactic body radiation by 4 weeks. Broader study findings: Pretreatment tumor biopsies were lacking, so baseline clonotypes are unknown.

This CDR3 region has 11 residues. Germline loops: CDR1 PRHDT, CDR2 FYEKMQ (reference sequence). V gave up 1 base and J gave up 9 bases, with 4 bases separating them. The time point was: baseline pretreatment blood. Treatment meaning: 15 Gy SBRT to primary tumor, nephrectomy 4 weeks later. Regarding this clone: What it binds is not known.

Method: immunoSEQ multiplex PCR; TCRdb's copy keeps in-frame clones and lacks some. The repertoire holds around 64,000 clones, with over 70% as singletons. The material was blood, obtained from a patient whose treatment included radiotherapy and nephrectomy. The chain is built from TRBV13 and TRBJ2-1, with D hard to call. This clonotype was obtained from a man in his sixties with renal cell carcinoma. In DNA, the CDR3 is TGTGCCAGCAGCTTAGAAGGTGAGCAGTTCTTC. It encodes CASSLEGEQFF.